This TCR beta chain was recovered during a study of cytomegalovirus exposure and HLA in healthy donors. This CDR3 has 15 amino acids. The germline V and J ends were trimmed by 1 base and 14 bases, with 21 bases remaining between them. The germline V gene encodes CDR1 SGHTA and CDR2 FQGNSA. Primers included in the PCR were 60 Vbeta and 13 Jbeta primers. The protocol was immunoSEQ multiplex PCR, while the TCRdb copy is restricted to in-frame clones and leaves out a portion. The repertoire table contains about 160,000 clones. Sequencing was carried out using PBMCs. The receptor was derived from a man aged 25-45 years in good health and CMV-seronegative. The V and J genes are TRBV7-2 and TRBJ1-3; D possibly corresponds to TRBD1 (5 bases). CDR3 in DNA: TGTGCCAGCAGCTTAGGGTCAGGGAATACCGCAAGTCTATATTTT. Residues: CASSLGSGNTASLYF.